Listed below are T cell receptor beta chains from one sample, sequenced in a study of shared clonotypes between healthy human individuals. Clones were read by immunoSEQ multiplex PCR, and TCRdb kept only the in-frame ones, dropping some. Counted here are 2 million to 2.5 million clones, 95% occurring once; the ten biggest clones make up around 0.13%. Material: naive CD4+ T cells sorted from blood. The receptors come from a man aged 18-30 years in good health. CDR3s include the opening cysteine and the closing phenylalanine or tryptophan. The D gene is left open where the match is weak. Size is stated for part of the rows, as once, few or many counts, or as a class when the clone is expanded.

CDR3 protein,CDR3 DNA,J gene,V gene,D gene,clone size
CASSQTGGWGNEKLFF,TGCGCCAGCAGCCAGACAGGGGGTTGGGGAAATGAAAAACTGTTTTTT,TRBJ1-4,TRBV4-1,TRBD1,NA
CASSSGQGADTQYF,TGTGCCAGCAGCTCAGGACAGGGGGCAGATACGCAGTATTTT,TRBJ2-3,TRBV6-5,TRBD1,NA
CASSLLGARPSYNEQFF,TGTGCCAGCAGCTTACTAGGGGCCCGCCCCTCCTACAATGAGCAGTTCTTC,TRBJ2-1,TRBV11-2,NA,NA
CASSYEHPYEQYF,TGTGCCAGCAGTTACGAACACCCCTACGAGCAGTACTTC,TRBJ2-7,TRBV6-5,NA,NA
CASSLAVGTTNTEAFF,TGCGCCAGCAGCTTGGCCGTGGGGACAACGAACACTGAAGCTTTCTTT,TRBJ1-1,TRBV5-1,NA,NA
CAISGSEGFEQYF,TGTGCCATCAGCGGGAGTGAGGGGTTCGAGCAGTACTTC,TRBJ2-7,TRBV10-3,NA,NA
CSVELSRSPPVEQYF,TGCAGCGTTGAACTCTCCAGGTCCCCCCCAGTCGAGCAGTACTTC,TRBJ2-7,TRBV29-1,NA,NA
CAISDGAANYGYTF,TGTGCCATCAGTGATGGGGCAGCTAACTATGGCTACACCTTC,TRBJ1-2,TRBV10-3,NA,NA
CASSAAGAGNTEAFF,TGTGCCAGCAGCGCCGCGGGGGCAGGGAACACTGAAGCTTTCTTT,TRBJ1-1,TRBV9,NA,NA
CASSVDRVKGYTF,TGTGCCAGCAGCGTGGACAGGGTCAAGGGCTACACCTTC,TRBJ1-2,TRBV14,TRBD1,NA
CASRPLAGGGGELFF,TGTGCCAGCAGGCCTTTAGCGGGAGGAGGCGGGGAGCTGTTTTTT,TRBJ2-2,TRBV2,TRBD2,NA
CASSLRRGQLLYNEQFF,TGTGCCAGCAGCTTAAGGAGGGGACAACTACTCTACAATGAGCAGTTCTTC,TRBJ2-1,TRBV7-2,NA,few
CASSYSGDYGYTF,TGTGCCAGCAGTTACTCGGGGGACTATGGCTACACCTTC,TRBJ1-2,TRBV6-5,NA,NA
CASRLSSSYEQYF,TGTGCCAGCAGACTTAGCAGTTCCTACGAGCAGTACTTC,TRBJ2-7,TRBV7-2,NA,NA
CASSLTIGTVPYEQYF,TGTGCCAGCAGCTTAACGATAGGGACAGTGCCCTACGAGCAGTACTTC,TRBJ2-7,TRBV11-1,TRBD1,NA
CASSDSGSANNEQFF,TGTGCCAGCAGTGATAGCGGGAGTGCGAACAATGAGCAGTTCTTC,TRBJ2-1,TRBV9,TRBD2,NA
CASSLDAPTEAFF,TGTGCCAGCAGCTTAGACGCCCCGACAGAAGCTTTCTTT,TRBJ1-1,TRBV7-9,NA,once
CARRDRGYNSPLHF,TGTGCCCGAAGGGACAGAGGCTATAATTCACCCCTCCACTTT,TRBJ1-6,TRBV30,TRBD1,NA
CASSVWGSIGELFF,TGTGCCAGCAGTGTTTGGGGCTCCATCGGGGAGCTGTTTTTT,TRBJ2-2,TRBV27,NA,NA
CASSPDLGNTIYF,TGTGCCAGCTCACCTGACCTGGGAAACACCATATATTTT,TRBJ1-3,TRBV18,NA,once
CASSLTGLAGATGELFF,TGCGCCAGCAGCCTCACCGGGCTAGCGGGAGCCACCGGGGAGCTGTTTTTT,TRBJ2-2,TRBV4-3,TRBD2,NA
CASSLSKAGPYGYTF,TGTGCCAGCAGTTTAAGTAAGGCTGGGCCCTATGGCTACACCTTC,TRBJ1-2,TRBV28,NA,NA
CASSYLGTSGHNEQFF,TGTGCCAGCAGCTACCTCGGGACTAGCGGCCACAATGAGCAGTTCTTC,TRBJ2-1,TRBV27,TRBD2,NA
CASSPDPGNNEQFF,TGCGCCAGCAGCCCGGATCCTGGGAACAATGAGCAGTTCTTC,TRBJ2-1,TRBV5-1,NA,NA
CASSCGTGYEKLFF,TGTGCCAGCAGCTGTGGGACAGGGTACGAAAAACTGTTTTTT,TRBJ1-4,TRBV12-1,NA,NA
CASSLETGTSSEQFF,TGTGCCAGCAGCTTAGAAACCGGGACATCTAGTGAGCAGTTCTTC,TRBJ2-1,TRBV5-8,NA,once
CASRKGQGGYEQYF,TGTGCCAGCAGGAAGGGACAGGGTGGCTACGAGCAGTACTTC,TRBJ2-7,TRBV6-6,TRBD1,NA
CSAVMNTEAFF,TGCAGTGCCGTGATGAACACTGAAGCTTTCTTT,TRBJ1-1,TRBV20-1,NA,NA
CAISDSAAASYEQYF,TGTGCCATCAGTGATAGCGCAGCCGCCTCCTACGAGCAGTACTTC,TRBJ2-7,TRBV10-3,NA,NA
CASSLGLGPRRNQETQYF,TGCGCCAGCAGCTTGGGGCTTGGGCCACGGCGGAACCAAGAGACCCAGTACTTC,TRBJ2-5,TRBV5-1,NA,NA
CASSEALDNSPLHF,TGTGCCAGCAGTGAAGCCCTTGATAATTCACCCCTCCACTTT,TRBJ1-6,TRBV2,NA,NA
CSARESTEAFF,TGCAGTGCTAGAGAATCCACTGAAGCTTTCTTT,TRBJ1-1,TRBV20-1,NA,NA
CASSLPWGETQYF,TGTGCCAGCAGTCTCCCCTGGGGAGAGACCCAGTACTTC,TRBJ2-5,TRBV28,NA,NA
CASSTGLQNTGELFF,TGTGCCAGCAGTACAGGACTACAGAACACCGGGGAGCTGTTTTTT,TRBJ2-2,TRBV6-5,NA,once
CASSEGTSGAYEQYF,TGTGCCAGCAGTGAAGGGACTAGCGGAGCCTACGAGCAGTACTTC,TRBJ2-7,TRBV28,TRBD2,NA
CASSIDRSYNEQFF,TGTGCCAGTAGTATAGATAGGTCCTACAATGAGCAGTTCTTC,TRBJ2-1,TRBV19,NA,NA
CASSLLTGGFDNSPLHF,TGCGCCAGCAGCCTCCTGACAGGGGGCTTCGATAATTCACCCCTCCACTTT,TRBJ1-6,TRBV4-1,TRBD1,NA
CASSRIGLAGFDSYEQYF,TGTGCCAGCAGCCGGATAGGACTAGCGGGATTTGACTCCTACGAGCAGTACTTC,TRBJ2-7,TRBV7-8,TRBD2,NA
CASSQEGAGYGYTF,TGTGCCAGCAGCCAAGAGGGGGCGGGCTATGGCTACACCTTC,TRBJ1-2,TRBV4-2,NA,NA
CASSSLIRDSEQYF,TGTGCCAGCAGCTCACTTATCCGGGACAGCGAGCAGTACTTC,TRBJ2-7,TRBV7-6,TRBD1,NA
CASSLVGGEKLFF,TGTGCCAGCAGCTTGGTGGGGGGAGAAAAACTGTTTTTT,TRBJ1-4,TRBV5-8,NA,NA
CASSLTSAGGFREQYF,TGTGCCAGCAGCTTGACGTCGGCGGGAGGGTTTCGGGAGCAGTACTTC,TRBJ2-7,TRBV7-6,TRBD2,NA
CASSLGRNGRAGETQYF,TGTGCCAGCAGCTTAGGCCGGAACGGGAGGGCAGGAGAGACCCAGTACTTC,TRBJ2-5,TRBV13,TRBD2,NA
CASSATSGGIQYF,TGTGCCAGCAGCGCCACGAGTGGAGGCATTCAGTACTTC,TRBJ2-4,TRBV9,NA,NA
CASSLRPFYEQYF,TGTGCCAGCAGCCTTCGGCCATTCTACGAGCAGTACTTC,TRBJ2-7,TRBV2,NA,once
CASSPGLAGGYEQYF,TGCGCCAGCAGCCCGGGACTAGCGGGTGGGTACGAGCAGTACTTC,TRBJ2-7,TRBV10-2,TRBD2,NA
CASSLGSSGRTYEQYF,TGTGCCAGCAGCTTAGGTTCTAGCGGGAGGACCTACGAGCAGTACTTC,TRBJ2-7,TRBV11-2,TRBD2,NA
CASSRTSYEQYF,TGTGCCAGCAGTCGGACTAGCTACGAGCAGTACTTC,TRBJ2-7,TRBV6-1,TRBD2,NA
CASSADPGGYEQYF,TGTGCCAGCAGCGCAGACCCGGGCGGCTACGAGCAGTACTTC,TRBJ2-7,TRBV11-2,NA,NA
CASGLVDMGTQYF,TGTGCCAGCGGACTAGTCGATATGGGTACGCAGTATTTT,TRBJ2-3,TRBV5-4,TRBD2,NA
CTSSPISEGQGNETQYF,TGCACCAGCAGCCCGATCTCAGAGGGACAGGGGAACGAGACCCAGTACTTC,TRBJ2-5,TRBV1,NA,NA
CASSRSLIQPQHF,TGTGCCAGTAGCCGGAGTCTGATCCAGCCCCAGCATTTT,TRBJ1-5,TRBV19,NA,NA